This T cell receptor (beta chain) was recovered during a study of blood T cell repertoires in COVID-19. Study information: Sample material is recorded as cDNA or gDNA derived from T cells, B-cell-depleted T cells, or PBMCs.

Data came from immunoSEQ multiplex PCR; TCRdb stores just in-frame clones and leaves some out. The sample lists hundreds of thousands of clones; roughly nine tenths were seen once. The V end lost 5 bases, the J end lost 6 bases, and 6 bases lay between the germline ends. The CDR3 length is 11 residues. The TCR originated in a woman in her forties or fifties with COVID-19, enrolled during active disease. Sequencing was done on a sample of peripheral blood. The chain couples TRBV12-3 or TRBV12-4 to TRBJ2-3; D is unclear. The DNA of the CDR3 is TGTGCCAGCAGTCAGTTGGATACGCAGTATTTT. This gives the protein CASSQLDTQYF.